The text below deals with one T cell receptor (beta chain). The CDR3 sequence is 12 residues long. Germline CDR1 is LGHNA and CDR2 is YSLEER. Trimming took 1 base from V and 14 from J, leaving 9 bases between them. A second PCR of about 7 to 12 cycles used a sample-barcoded 5' primer and a J-beta primer mix. TCRdb passed the 5' RACE reads through MiXCR, listing each CDR3 protein once. The sample lists about 2 million distinct CDR3 sequences; 40% to 55% were seen once. The sample comes from a study of blood T cells in healthy people across ages. The source is a woman aged 40 to 55 in good health. The chain joins TRBV4-3 to TRBJ1-6, with no clear D. Material for sequencing was blood. CDR3 in amino acids: CASSQVGGTLHF. DNA of the CDR3: TGCGCCAGCAGCCAAGTTGGAGGAACCCTCCACTTT.